This entry lists 30 T cell receptor beta chains sequenced from one sample in a study of CD8 T cells in Susac syndrome. RNA totalling about 0.5 to 1 ug underwent reverse transcription with random hexamers. MiXCR, run by TCRdb on the immunoSEQ multiplex PCR reads, gives a single entry per CDR3 protein. The sample carries about 210,000 distinct CDR3 sequences, roughly 96% recorded once. The sample was CD4+ T cells from PBMCs. The receptors originated from a human donor with multiple sclerosis.

The chain is built from TRBV7-9 and TRBJ1-2; D is undetermined. Germline CDR1 SEHNR, CDR2 FQNEAQ (reference sequence). Trimming cost V 5 bases and J 0 bases, with 13 bases left between them. There are 15 residues in the CDR3. CDR3 region: CASSDPIGSNYGYTF. The CDR3 coding sequence is TGTGCCAGCAGCGACCCCATCGGTTCTAACTATGGCTACACCTTC.

J is TRBJ1-5 and V is TRBV12-5; weak D call: TRBD1 (5 bases). Germline V gene lookup returns CDR1 LGHNT and CDR2 FRNRAP. This CDR3 is built from 11 residues. V was shortened by 6 bases and J by 9 bases, with 9 bases between the two germline ends. This CDR3 reads CASGLGGPQHF. The CDR3 DNA is TGTGCTAGTGGCCTGGGGGGGCCCCAGCATTTT.

This chain uses TRBV29-1 with TRBJ1-1; 10 nucleotides match TRBD1. CDR3 length equals 12 residues. Germline CDR1 SQVTM, CDR2 ANQGSEA. V shed 8 bases, J shed 4 bases, and the junction held 4 bases outside the gene matches. CDR3: CSTDRGSTEAFF. CDR3 bases: TGCAGCACGGACAGGGGGTCCACTGAAGCTTTCTTT.

The gene calls are TRBV20-1 and TRBJ2-3; 10 bases align to TRBD1. Germline-derived CDR1 and CDR2 are DFQATT and SNEGSKA (reference sequence). Trimming removed 5 bases from V and 4 bases from J; junction bases left unmatched: 6. The CDR3 consists of 14 residues. CDR3 sequence reads: CSALGQGNPDTQYF. CDR3 bases: TGCAGTGCTTTGGGACAGGGGAACCCAGATACGCAGTATTTT.

The V gene is TRBV19, the J gene TRBJ2-2; no clear D. Germline V gene data show CDR1 as LNHDA and CDR2 as SQIVND (reference sequence). The CDR3 covers 14 residues. V was pared by 5 bases and J by 7 bases, with 14 bases between. DNA for the CDR3: TGTGCCAGTAGTTGGCCAGGTTCGATCGGGGAGCTGTTTTTT. This gives the protein CASSWPGSIGELFF.

V and J are TRBV2 and TRBJ1-1; D gene ambiguous. Trimming took off 7 bases at V and 1 base at J, with 10 bases between the two ends. The CDR3 loop spans 13 amino acids. From germline, CDR1 is SNHLY and CDR2 FYNNEI. The CDR3 region is CASNFDSNTEAFF. CDR3 DNA sequence: TGTGCCAGCAATTTTGATTCGAACACTGAAGCTTTCTTT.

CDR3 in amino acids: CATRTGGNEQFF. Written as DNA, the CDR3 is TGTGCCACCCGGACAGGGGGCAATGAGCAGTTCTTC. This rearrangement joins TRBV19 to TRBJ2-1, with TRBD1 matching 10 bases. CDR3 size: 12 residues. Trimming took 10 bases from V and 6 from J; bases not matched to a gene: 3. The germline gives CDR1 LNHDA, CDR2 SQIVND (reference sequence). The full variable domain, in which reference TRBV19 and TRBJ2-1 provide the parts outside the CDR3, is DGGITQSPKYLFRKEGQNVTLSCEQNLNHDAMYWYRQDPGQGLRLIYYSQIVNDFQKGDIAEGYSVSREKKESFPLTVTSAQKNPTAFYLCATRTGGNEQFFGPGTRLTVL.

The chain carries TRBV12-3 or TRBV12-4 and TRBJ2-7; no firm D call. The CDR3 is made up of 13 amino acids. V was pared by 6 bases and J by 4 bases, with 13 bases between. CDR3 in DNA: TGTGCCAGCAGAGAAGCGTTCAATTACGAGCAGTACTTC. Translated: CASREAFNYEQYF.

The chain couples TRBV9 to TRBJ1-2; D remains ambiguous. The CDR3 length is 15 residues. V lost 0 bases, J lost 7 bases, and 16 bases lay in between. CDR1 SGDLS and CDR2 YYNGEE come from the germline V gene. The CDR3 bases are TGTGCCAGCAGCGTAGGGGCATCTCGGAGGAGTGGCTACACCTTC. This encodes CASSVGASRRSGYTF.

The chain joins TRBV3-1 to TRBJ2-2; D not resolved. The CDR3 has 13 residues. Germline assignment: CDR1 LGHDT and CDR2 YNNKEL (reference sequence). V dropped 4 bases and J dropped 8 bases, with 11 bases sitting between them. Written as DNA, the CDR3 is TGTGCCAGCAGCCTTCGTATAGAGGGGGAGCTGTTTTTT. The encoded protein is CASSLRIEGELFF. Variable domain in full (rest from reference TRBV3-1 and TRBJ2-2): DTAVSQTPKYLVTQMGNDKSIKCEQNLGHDTMYWYKQDSKKFLKIMFSYNNKELIINETVPNRFSPKSPDKAHLNLHINSLELGDSAVYFCASSLRIEGELFFGEGSRLTVL.

This chain links TRBV12-3 or TRBV12-4 with TRBJ1-2, with D hard to call. V was pared by 3 bases and J by 7 bases, with 9 bases between. The CDR3 totals 12 residues. The CDR3 DNA reads TGTGCCAGCAGTTTCGAAGGGTTTGGCTACACCTTC. This gives the protein CASSFEGFGYTF.

The chain employs TRBV3-1 and TRBJ2-2; 7 bases align to TRBD2. The CDR3 has 16 residues. The germline V gene has CDR1 LGHDT and CDR2 YNNKEL (reference sequence). V gave up 4 bases and J gave up 0 bases; unmatched junction bases: 5. CDR3 sequence reads: CASSPPGLTNTGELFF. The CDR3 DNA follows: TGTGCCAGCAGCCCACCGGGACTAACGAACACCGGGGAGCTGTTTTTT.

J is TRBJ2-3 and V is TRBV29-1; a weak D match, TRBD2 (7 bases). The CDR3 has 14 amino acids. The germline V gene encodes CDR1 SQVTM and CDR2 ANQGSEA. The V end lost 3 bases, the J end lost 9 bases, and 19 bases lay between the germline ends. The CDR3 DNA reads as TGCAGCGTTGAGGACGGGGGGCATATCGGCACGCAGTATTTT. Translating gives CSVEDGGHIGTQYF.

This clonotype came up once. This chain links TRBV3-1 with TRBJ1-2; possibly TRBD1 for D (5 bases). Germline V gives CDR1 LGHDT, CDR2 YNNKEL (reference sequence). V was shortened by 3 bases and J by 3 bases, with 11 bases between the two germline ends. The CDR3 consists of 14 residues. The CDR3 bases are TGTGCCAGCAGCCACAGGGAGGGGTACTATGGCTACACCTTC. Protein sequence: CASSHREGYYGYTF.

The J gene is TRBJ2-2, the V gene TRBV11-2; 7 bases are a match to TRBD2. Germline loops: CDR1 SGHAT, CDR2 FQNNGV. The trim removed 1 base at V and 13 bases at J, leaving 12 bases unmatched. CDR3 length: 15 residues. This CDR3 is CASSLGTSSSIGLFF. CDR3 nucleotide sequence: TGTGCCAGCAGCTTAGGGACTAGTTCCTCTATCGGGCTGTTTTTT.

V usage is TRBV4-1 and J usage is TRBJ2-7, with TRBD2 identical over 9 bases. V was pared by 1 base and J by 0 bases, with 7 bases of the junction left unmatched. In germline, CDR1 is MGHRA, CDR2 YSYEKL. The CDR3 length is 17 residues. As DNA, the CDR3 is TGCGCCAGCAGCCAAGTCGCACTAGCGGGCAGCTCCTACGAGCAGTACTTC. Translating gives CASSQVALAGSSYEQYF.

The chain combines TRBV4-1 with TRBJ2-1; tentative D call: TRBD1 (5 bases). Trimming took 1 base from V and 4 from J, leaving 17 bases between them. Looked up from germline, CDR1 is MGHRA and CDR2 is YSYEKL. CDR3 length: 17 amino acids. The CDR3 sequence is CASSQVDMGLGYNEQFF. Written as DNA, the CDR3 is TGCGCCAGCAGCCAAGTCGATATGGGGCTAGGATACAATGAGCAGTTCTTC.

The J gene is TRBJ2-3, the V gene TRBV2; no clear D. Trimming removed 2 bases from V and 2 bases from J, with 11 bases in between. Germline V gives CDR1 SNHLY, CDR2 FYNNEI. The CDR3 length is 15 residues. For the CDR3, the DNA is TGTGCCAGCAGTGAACAAACCGCACACACAGATACGCAGTATTTT. Translation gives CASSEQTAHTDTQYF.

The chain joins TRBV20-1 to TRBJ2-4, with 7 nucleotides matching TRBD1. Germline lookup yields CDR1 DFQATT and CDR2 SNEGSKA (reference sequence). Trimming at V came to 5 bases and at J to 0 bases, leaving 1 base not matched to a gene. The CDR3 runs to 13 residues. CDR3: CSADREAKNIQYF. For the CDR3, the DNA is TGCAGTGCTGACAGGGAAGCCAAAAACATTCAGTACTTC.

This sequence joins TRBV18 and TRBJ2-5; no clear D gene. The germline gives CDR1 KGHSH, CDR2 LQKENI. V dropped 3 bases and J dropped 5 bases, with 10 bases sitting between them. The CDR3 sequence is 13 residues long. CDR3 protein: CASSPSLRETQYF. Here the CDR3 DNA reads TGTGCCAGCTCACCGTCTCTTCGGGAGACCCAGTACTTC.

This clonotype appeared a single time. This rearrangement joins TRBV7-9 to TRBJ2-7; D not certain. Deletions cut 8 bases from V and 0 bases from J, with 11 bases between. This CDR3 has 13 amino acids. Germline assignment: CDR1 SEHNR and CDR2 FQNEAQ (reference sequence). CDR3 nucleotides: TGTGCCAGCGCAGACTTGAGCTCCTACGAGCAGTACTTC. Protein sequence: CASADLSSYEQYF.

The CDR3 reads CASSAPDRRLNNEQFF. CDR3 bases: TGCGCCAGCAGCGCCCCGGACAGGAGACTAAACAATGAGCAGTTCTTC. The chain employs TRBV5-1 and TRBJ2-1, with 7 nucleotides matching TRBD1. Unmatched junction bases numbered 12, after V lost 4 bases and J lost 5 bases. Germline V gives CDR1 SGHRS, CDR2 YFSETQ. This CDR3 comprises 16 residues.

This clonotype was observed once. The rearrangement links TRBV4-2 to TRBJ2-7; 10 bases are a match to TRBD2. Germline CDR1 reads LGHNA; CDR2 reads YNFKEQ. The ends lost 1 base at V and 4 bases at J; junction bases unmatched: 7. This CDR3 has 16 amino acids. This CDR3 is CASSQVGGTSAYEQYF. The CDR3, as DNA: TGTGCCAGCAGCCAAGTCGGGGGGACTAGCGCTTACGAGCAGTACTTC.

The rearrangement links TRBV7-3 to TRBJ2-5; TRBD2 aligns across 9 bases. With 2 bases clipped from V and 5 bases from J, the junction kept 3 bases outside the gene matches. CDR1 and CDR2 (germline): SGHTA, FQGTGA. The CDR3 loop spans 14 amino acids. The CDR3 DNA reads TGTGCCAGCAGCTTAGCGGGAGGGATGGAGACCCAGTACTTC. Translation gives CASSLAGGMETQYF.

A single count supports this clonotype. This chain links TRBV12-3 or TRBV12-4 with TRBJ2-1, with D possibly being TRBD2 (7 bases). CDR3 length: 12 residues. V lost 9 bases and J lost 9, with 15 bases in between. CDR3 region: CASLGGASEQFF. CDR3 DNA: TGTGCCAGTCTGGGGGGGGCTTCTGAGCAGTTCTTC.

The chain carries TRBV24-1 and TRBJ2-3; D tentatively fits TRBD1 or TRBD2 (5 bases each). Germline loops: CDR1 KGHDR, CDR2 SFDVKD. This CDR3 comprises 13 residues. V was cut by 9 bases and J by 2 bases, with 11 bases left in between. In DNA, the CDR3 is TGTGCCACCGCCGCCGGGACCACAGATACGCAGTATTTT. It translates to CATAAGTTDTQYF.

This chain connects TRBV20-1 to TRBJ2-1; 10 bases are shared with TRBD1. CDR3 size: 17 residues. V lost 2 bases, J lost 1 base, and 8 bases stayed unmatched. Germline loops: CDR1 DFQATT, CDR2 SNEGSKA (reference sequence). For the CDR3, the DNA is TGCAGTGCTAGAAGAGGGACAGGGGCACGATCCTACAATGAGCAGTTCTTC. As protein: CSARRGTGARSYNEQFF.

This chain joins TRBV7-9 and TRBJ2-3, with TRBD2 matching 12 bases. Per the germline V gene, CDR1 is SEHNR and CDR2 is FQNEAQ (reference sequence). J lost 6 bases, V lost 5 bases, and 15 bases had no gene match. The CDR3 contains 18 residues. This CDR3 is CASSLRGGLAGPADTQYF. Here the CDR3 DNA reads TGTGCCAGCAGCCTTCGAGGCGGACTAGCGGGGCCTGCGGATACGCAGTATTTT.

The rearrangement uses TRBV4-2 and TRBJ1-2, with unresolved D. CDR1 LGHNA and CDR2 YNFKEQ come from the germline V gene. V was pared by 0 bases and J by 1 base, with 6 bases between. CDR3 length: 14 residues. The DNA of the CDR3 is TGTGCCAGCAGCCAAGAAGTGATTAACTATGGCTACACCTTC. This sequence encodes CASSQEVINYGYTF.

The chain links TRBV6-6 to TRBJ2-6; D not certain. Germline CDR1 MNHNY, CDR2 SVGAGI (reference sequence). The CDR3 contains 16 residues. Trimming removed 4 bases from V and 0 bases from J, with 10 bases in between. The CDR3 DNA reads as TGTGCCAGCAGTTTGAAGAGGTCCTCTGGGGCCAACGTCCTGACTTTC. It specifies CASSLKRSSGANVLTF.